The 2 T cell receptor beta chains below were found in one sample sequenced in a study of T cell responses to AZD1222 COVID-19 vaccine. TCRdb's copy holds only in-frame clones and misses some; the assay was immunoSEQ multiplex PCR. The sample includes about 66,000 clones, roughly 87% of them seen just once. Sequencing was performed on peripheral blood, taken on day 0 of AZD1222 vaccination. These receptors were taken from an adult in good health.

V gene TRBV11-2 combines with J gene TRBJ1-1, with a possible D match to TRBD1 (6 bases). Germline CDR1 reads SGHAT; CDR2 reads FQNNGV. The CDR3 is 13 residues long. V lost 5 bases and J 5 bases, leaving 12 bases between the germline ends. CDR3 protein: CASSNIQGTEAFF. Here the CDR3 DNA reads TGTGCCAGCAGCAACATACAGGGAACTGAAGCTTTCTTT.

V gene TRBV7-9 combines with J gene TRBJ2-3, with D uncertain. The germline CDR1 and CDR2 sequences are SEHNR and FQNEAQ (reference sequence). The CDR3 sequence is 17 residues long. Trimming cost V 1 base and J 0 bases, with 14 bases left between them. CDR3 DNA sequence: TGTGCCAGCAGCTTAGGGCTGTCTTTTACTAGCACAGATACGCAGTATTTT. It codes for CASSLGLSFTSTDTQYF.